This T cell receptor beta chain was documented in a study of CD8 T cells in Susac syndrome. Random hexamers primed reverse transcription of about 0.45 to 1 ug RNA. TCRdb processed the immunoSEQ multiplex PCR reads anew with MiXCR; each CDR3 protein has one entry. The sample has about 140,000 distinct CDR3 sequences; about 95% are singletons. CDR1 and CDR2 (germline): MGHRA, YSYEKL. The CDR3 length is 15 residues. Trimming removed 1 base from V and 4 bases from J, with 14 bases in between. The sequence derives from a human donor with multiple sclerosis. The rearrangement joins TRBV4-1 to TRBJ2-7; D uncertain. Sequenced: CD4+ T cells from PBMCs. The CDR3 DNA reads TGCGCCAGCAGCCAAGTTATTTTACAGAAGTACGAGCAGTACTTC. It translates to CASSQVILQKYEQYF.